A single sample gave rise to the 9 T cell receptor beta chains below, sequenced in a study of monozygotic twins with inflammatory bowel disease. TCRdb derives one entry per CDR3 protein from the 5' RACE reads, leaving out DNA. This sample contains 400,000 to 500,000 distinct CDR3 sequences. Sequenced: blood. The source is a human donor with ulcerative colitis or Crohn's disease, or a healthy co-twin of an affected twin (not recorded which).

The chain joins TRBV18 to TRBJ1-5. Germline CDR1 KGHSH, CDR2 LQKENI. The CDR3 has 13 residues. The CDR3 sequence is CASSGVYNQPQHF. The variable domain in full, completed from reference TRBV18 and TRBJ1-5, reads NAGVMQNPRHLVRRRGQEARLRCSPMKGHSHVYWYRQLPEEGLKFMVYLQKENIIDESGMPKERFSAEFPKEGPSILRIQQVVRGDSAAYFCASSGVYNQPQHFGDGTRLSIL.

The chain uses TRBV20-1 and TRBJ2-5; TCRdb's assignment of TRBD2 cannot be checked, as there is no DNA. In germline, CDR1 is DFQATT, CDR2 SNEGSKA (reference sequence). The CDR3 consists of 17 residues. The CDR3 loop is CSAVISGTSGRGETQYF.

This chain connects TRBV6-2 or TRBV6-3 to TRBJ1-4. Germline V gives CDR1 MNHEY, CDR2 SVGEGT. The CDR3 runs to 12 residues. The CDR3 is CASSYGLQALFF.

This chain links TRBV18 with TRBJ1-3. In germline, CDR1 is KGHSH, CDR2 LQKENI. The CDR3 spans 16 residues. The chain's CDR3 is CASSPAHLSSGNTIYF.

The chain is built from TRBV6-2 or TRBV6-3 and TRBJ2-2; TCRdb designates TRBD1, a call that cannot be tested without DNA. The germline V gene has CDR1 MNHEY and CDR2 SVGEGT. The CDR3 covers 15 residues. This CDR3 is CASTRDREVTGELFF.

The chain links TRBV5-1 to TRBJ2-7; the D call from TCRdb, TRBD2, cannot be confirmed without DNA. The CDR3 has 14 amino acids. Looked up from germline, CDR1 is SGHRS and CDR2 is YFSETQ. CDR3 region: CASSLGTAAYEQYF.

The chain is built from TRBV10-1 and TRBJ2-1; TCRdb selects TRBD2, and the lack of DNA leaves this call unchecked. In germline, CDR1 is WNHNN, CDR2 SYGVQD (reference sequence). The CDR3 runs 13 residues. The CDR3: CASSELLAGEQFF.

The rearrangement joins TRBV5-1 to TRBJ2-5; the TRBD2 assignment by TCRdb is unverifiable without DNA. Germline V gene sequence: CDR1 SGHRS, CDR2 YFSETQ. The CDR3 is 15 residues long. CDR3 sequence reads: CASSLVAGDGKTQYF.

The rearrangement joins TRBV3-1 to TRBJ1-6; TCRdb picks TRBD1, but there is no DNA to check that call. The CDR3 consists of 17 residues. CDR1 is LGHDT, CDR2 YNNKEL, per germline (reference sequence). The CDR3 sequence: CASSPLSTGTGDSPLHF.